The 25 T cell receptor beta chains reported below all come from one sample, sequenced in a study of blood T cell repertoires in COVID-19. Assay used: immunoSEQ multiplex PCR; TCRdb lists only in-frame clones, some missing. The sample carries around 71,000 clones, 70% to 85% recorded once. Specimen: peripheral blood. The origin of the receptors is a man aged 65 to 85 with acute or convalescent COVID-19.

The chain couples TRBV29-1 to TRBJ2-3, with 9 nucleotides matching TRBD2. The CDR3 runs to 15 residues. CDR1 and CDR2 from the germline V gene are SQVTM and ANQGSEA. For the CDR3, the DNA is TGCAGTTCTCTGCGGGGGGGCGTAAGCACAGATACGCAGTATTTT. Its protein product is CSSLRGGVSTDTQYF.

V usage is TRBV25-1 and J usage is TRBJ2-2, with 7 bases that match TRBD1. Trimming cost V 8 bases and J 4 bases; bases outside gene matches: 13. This CDR3 comprises 16 residues. Germline CDR1 MGHDK, CDR2 SYGVNS. The CDR3 spells CASEKQGYLGTGELFF. In DNA form, the CDR3 reads TGTGCCAGCGAGAAACAGGGGTATCTTGGCACCGGGGAGCTGTTTTTT.

The gene calls are TRBV24-1 and TRBJ2-2, with 7 bases that match TRBD1. J lost 2 bases, V lost 5 bases, and 7 bases had no gene match. The CDR3 loop spans 16 amino acids. Germline V gives CDR1 KGHDR, CDR2 SFDVKD. This chain's CDR3 is CATSVHRQGNTGELFF. CDR3 in DNA: TGTGCCACCAGTGTCCATCGACAGGGTAACACCGGGGAGCTGTTTTTT.

V is TRBV19 and J is TRBJ1-1; 7 positions agree with TRBD1. CDR3 length: 13 residues. Germline V gene data show CDR1 as LNHDA and CDR2 as SQIVND (reference sequence). J gave up 0 bases and V 5 bases, and 0 bases lay outside the gene matches. Here the CDR3 reads CASSGQVNTEAFF. The CDR3 DNA reads as TGTGCCAGTAGTGGACAGGTGAACACTGAAGCTTTCTTT.

This clone was detected once. The gene calls are TRBV4-1 and TRBJ2-1; 7 bases map to TRBD2. Germline CDR1 MGHRA, CDR2 YSYEKL. The CDR3 runs 15 residues. V dropped 3 bases and J dropped 3; count of bases not matched to a gene: 5. In nucleotides, the CDR3 is TGCGCCAGCAGCCAGCGGGAGATGGGCTACAATGAGCAGTTCTTC. Translated: CASSQREMGYNEQFF.

The table lists this clone with a count of one. The V gene is TRBV5-1, the J gene TRBJ2-7, with 9 bases lining up with TRBD1. This CDR3 contains 14 residues. Trimming cost V 5 bases and J 3 bases; bases outside gene matches: 6. Germline-derived CDR1 and CDR2 are SGHRS and YFSETQ. CDR3 DNA: TGCGCCAGCAGAAATGGACAGGGGAACTACGAGCAGTACTTC. Encoded protein: CASRNGQGNYEQYF.

J is TRBJ1-5 and V is TRBV5-1; D remains ambiguous. Germline V gene lookup returns CDR1 SGHRS and CDR2 YFSETQ. There are 14 residues in the CDR3. Trimming pared 5 bases from V and 0 bases from J, leaving 9 bases between. DNA of the CDR3: TGCGCCAGCAGACCAGACTATAGCAATCAGCCCCAGCATTTT. Protein sequence: CASRPDYSNQPQHF.

This clone has only one observation. The chain couples TRBV27 to TRBJ1-5, with 9 positions matching TRBD1. Losses at the gene ends were 5 bases for V and 3 bases for J; bases not matched to a gene: 5. The CDR3 has 15 amino acids. Germline assignment: CDR1 MNHEY and CDR2 SMNVEV (reference sequence). CDR3 in amino acids: CASSPNRGHNQPQHF. Here the CDR3 DNA reads TGTGCCAGCAGTCCGAACAGGGGGCACAATCAGCCCCAGCATTTT.

The chain has TRBV6-6 and TRBJ2-3, with TRBD1 matching 7 bases. The CDR3 extends over 15 amino acids. V shed 7 bases and J 1 base; nucleotides not matched to a gene: 8. Germline V CDR1 and CDR2: MNHNY, SVGAGI (reference sequence). In DNA form, the CDR3 reads TGTGCCAGCACCAAACAGGGGATGGGCACAGATACGCAGTATTTT. Translating it yields CASTKQGMGTDTQYF.

This chain connects TRBV27 to TRBJ1-2, with 7 bases fitting TRBD1. Per germline, CDR1 MNHEY and CDR2 SMNVEV (reference sequence). The CDR3 spans 13 residues. J lost 4 bases, V lost 5 bases, and 4 bases had no gene match. CDR3 DNA sequence: TGTGCCAGCAGTCCCGGGACAGTCTATGGCTACACCTTC. This encodes CASSPGTVYGYTF.

The chain links TRBV3-1 (or the pseudogene TRBV3-2) to TRBJ2-1; TRBD1 matches 9 bases. The CDR3 has 18 amino acids. The germline CDR1 and CDR2 sequences are LGHDT and YNNKEL (reference sequence). J gave up 8 bases and V 1 base, and 15 bases lay outside the gene matches. CDR3 in amino acids: CASSQGAFPDRGVDEQFF. CDR3 bases: TGTGCCAGCAGCCAAGGCGCTTTCCCGGACAGGGGTGTCGATGAGCAGTTCTTC.

The rearrangement uses TRBV5-1 and TRBJ1-2; D is perhaps TRBD1 (5 bases). There are 15 residues in the CDR3. V lost 0 bases and J 8 bases, leaving 17 bases between the germline ends. Germline-derived CDR1 and CDR2 are SGHRS and YFSETQ. CDR3 sequence (DNA): TGCGCCAGCAGCTTGGCCTTGGAGGGGCCCCTGGGCTACACCTTC. Protein: CASSLALEGPLGYTF.

This clone was seen more than once but under ten times. The chain has TRBV7-9 and TRBJ2-7, with D possibly called TRBD1 or TRBD2 (6 bases each). The CDR3 has 13 residues. Trimming cost V 5 bases and J 7 bases, with 15 bases left between them. CDR1 and CDR2 (germline): SEHNR, FQNEAQ (reference sequence). CDR3 sequence: CASSVDRRVEQYF. CDR3 nucleotide sequence: TGTGCCAGCAGCGTAGACAGGAGGGTAGAGCAGTACTTC.

This clone was found a few times. The CDR3: CASNGDRFDQPQHF. CDR3 nucleotide sequence: TGTGCCAGTAATGGTGACAGGTTTGATCAGCCCCAGCATTTT. The chain joins TRBV19 to TRBJ1-5; a weak D match, TRBD1 (6 bases). Germline assignment: CDR1 LNHDA and CDR2 SQIVND (reference sequence). The ends were cut back, 7 bases at V and 5 bases at J, with 15 bases in the middle. The CDR3 spans 14 residues.

The V and J genes are TRBV7-2 and TRBJ2-1, with TRBD1 matching 7 bases. Germline V gene lookup returns CDR1 SGHTA and CDR2 FQGNSA. CDR3 length: 13 amino acids. The V gene end was trimmed by 4 bases and the J gene end by 5 bases; junction bases not matched to a gene: 2. CDR3 sequence: CASSWGQNNEQFF. In DNA form, the CDR3 reads TGTGCCAGCAGCTGGGGACAGAACAATGAGCAGTTCTTC.

This clone came up once. The CDR3 sequence is CASSVGATGTYEQYF. CDR3 DNA sequence: TGTGCCAGCAGCGTAGGCGCGACAGGGACCTACGAGCAGTACTTC. The V gene is TRBV9, the J gene TRBJ2-7, with 7 bases lining up with TRBD1. CDR1 SGDLS and CDR2 YYNGEE come from the germline V gene. The CDR3 runs to 15 residues. With 0 bases clipped from V and 2 bases from J, the junction kept 5 bases outside the gene matches.

The rearrangement links TRBV12-3 or TRBV12-4 to TRBJ2-5, with 7 bases matching TRBD1. The CDR3 sequence is 13 residues long. V lost 5 bases to trimming and J lost 9 bases; unmatched junction nucleotides: 9. CDR3 protein: CASSLTGVEAQYF. The CDR3, as DNA: TGTGCCAGCAGTCTTACAGGGGTGGAGGCCCAGTACTTC.

The V call is TRBV28, the J call TRBJ1-4; TRBD1 matches 10 bases. This CDR3 is 14 amino acids long. Germline V gives CDR1 MDHEN, CDR2 SYDVKM. Trimming at V came to 5 bases and at J to 10 bases, leaving 7 bases not matched to a gene. The CDR3 protein is CASSPPGQGGKLFF. CDR3 nucleotides: TGTGCCAGCAGTCCCCCCGGACAGGGGGGAAAACTGTTTTTT. The complete variable domain, with remaining parts taken from reference TRBV28 and TRBJ1-4, reads DVKVTQSSRYLVKRTGEKVFLECVQDMDHENMFWYRQDPGLGLRLIYFSYDVKMKEKGDIPEGYSVSREKKERFSLILESASTNQTSMYLCASSPPGQGGKLFFGSGTQLSVL.

Comment on this clone: Other DNA sequences in this specimen translate into the identical CDR3. The J gene is TRBJ2-7, the V gene TRBV11-3; D unresolved. V lost 5 bases and J 4 bases, leaving 12 bases between the germline ends. CDR1 is SGHNT and CDR2 is YENEEA in the germline V gene. The CDR3 spans 13 residues. This CDR3 is CASSLATGYEQYF. In nucleotides, the CDR3 is TGTGCCAGCAGCCTCGCTACCGGTTACGAGCAGTACTTC. Full variable domain (missing parts from reference TRBV11-3 and TRBJ2-7): EAGVVQSPRYKIIEKKQPVAFWCNPISGHNTLYWYLQNLGQGPELLIRYENEEAVDDSQLPKDRFSAERLKGVDSTLKIQPAELGDSAVYLCASSLATGYEQYFGPGTRLTVT.

The rearrangement joins TRBV27 to TRBJ2-5; the D is unclear. Germline CDR1 and CDR2: MNHEY and SMNVEV (reference sequence). The V and J ends lost 3 bases and 3 bases respectively, with 8 bases between them. The CDR3 runs 13 residues. CDR3 sequence (DNA): TGTGCCAGCAGTTTTATTTCGGAAGAGACCCAGTACTTC. It translates to CASSFISEETQYF.

The rearrangement links TRBV6-5 to TRBJ1-1; a weak D match, TRBD1 (5 bases). CDR3 length: 15 amino acids. Trimming shortened V by 0 bases and J by 1 base, and 9 bases separated the two germline ends. Germline CDR1 reads MNHEY; CDR2 reads SVGAGI. In DNA form, the CDR3 reads TGTGCCAGCAGTTACTCGGGCAGGGCGAACACTGAAGCTTTCTTT. Amino acids: CASSYSGRANTEAFF.

This sequence joins TRBV5-1 and TRBJ2-5; the match to TRBD2 covers 8 bases. This CDR3 region has 15 residues. J was trimmed by 4 bases and V by 5 bases; bases with no gene match: 10. Germline assignment: CDR1 SGHRS and CDR2 YFSETQ. In nucleotides, the CDR3 is TGCGCCAGCAGTACACAACCGGGACTAGTAGAGACCCAGTACTTC. Translation: CASSTQPGLVETQYF.

The chain carries TRBV11-3 and TRBJ2-7, with 15 positions matching TRBD2. V dropped 5 bases and J dropped 4; count of bases not matched to a gene: 6. The CDR3 consists of 16 residues. Germline assignment: CDR1 SGHNT and CDR2 YENEEA. The CDR3 loop is CASSARGTSGRYEQYF. The CDR3 nucleotides are TGTGCCAGCAGCGCCCGTGGGACTAGCGGGAGGTACGAGCAGTACTTC.

This chain links TRBV5-1 with TRBJ1-1; D not resolved. CDR3 length equals 14 residues. Germline values: CDR1 SGHRS, CDR2 YFSETQ. The ends were cut back, 1 base at V and 3 bases at J, with 10 bases in the middle. In DNA form, the CDR3 reads TGCGCCAGCAGCTTGTGGGGAGTTGACACTGAAGCTTTCTTT. As protein: CASSLWGVDTEAFF.

This clone has just a few counts. The chain links TRBV29-1 to TRBJ2-1; 16 bases are a match to TRBD2. Trimming at V came to 3 bases and at J to 7 bases, leaving 3 bases not matched to a gene. The germline CDR1 and CDR2 sequences are SQVTM and ANQGSEA. The CDR3 length is 15 residues. The CDR3 reads CSVDWGLAGGNEQFF. CDR3 coding DNA: TGCAGCGTTGATTGGGGACTAGCGGGAGGGAATGAGCAGTTCTTC.